The TCR beta chain under discussion was sequenced for a study of blood T cell repertoires in COVID-19. Whole-study context: In each case, the material was cDNA or gDNA derived from T cells, B-cell-depleted T cells, or PBMCs.

This clone was detected once. V was shortened by 0 bases and J by 0 bases, with 18 bases between the two germline ends. Germline CDR1 reads ENHRY; CDR2 reads SYGVKD. The CDR3 covers 19 residues. Produced via immunoSEQ multiplex PCR; TCRdb's table is partial and in-frame only. Here the sample spans about 130,000 clones, roughly 78% being singletons. The sequence came from a woman between 45 and 65 years old who had recovered from COVID-19. Sequencing used PBMCs or T cells enriched from blood (not recorded which). The chain links TRBV10-3 to TRBJ2-1, with D perhaps TRBD1 (6 bases). CDR3 loop: CAISESVGRGRGSYNEQFF. The CDR3 DNA reads as TGTGCCATCAGTGAGTCAGTTGGCAGGGGCAGGGGCTCCTACAATGAGCAGTTCTTC.